This TCR beta chain was observed in a study of blood T cell repertoires in COVID-19. On the study more broadly: Samples taken during acute and convalescent COVID-19 were collected in the United States, Italy and Spain. T cells, B-cell-depleted T cells, or PBMCs provided the cDNA or gDNA that served as material.

This CDR3 is built from 14 residues. Trimming removed 2 bases from V and 7 bases from J; junction bases left unmatched: 5. CDR1 SGHAT and CDR2 FQNNGV come from the germline V gene. Assay: immunoSEQ multiplex PCR; the TCRdb copy retains only in-frame clones and omits some. This table holds 55,000 to 60,000 clones, over 75% found once. This sequence was found in a man aged 35-49 years with active COVID-19. V gene TRBV11-2 combines with J gene TRBJ2-1, with 7 bases identical to TRBD1. Source material: peripheral blood. The CDR3 nucleotides read TGTGCCAGCAGCTTATCGACAGGGTGGAATGAGCAGTTCTTC. Protein sequence: CASSLSTGWNEQFF.